The 23 T cell receptor beta chains in this list originate from one sample, sequenced in a study of cytomegalovirus exposure and HLA in healthy donors. Vbeta (60) and Jbeta (13) primers were used in the PCR. The data were produced by immunoSEQ multiplex PCR, yet TCRdb's version contains in-frame clones alone and is incomplete. The repertoire includes about 150,000 clones, around 80% of them detected once, and around 4.5% sits in the top ten. Sequenced: PBMCs. These receptors were taken from a woman aged 40 to 50 in good health and CMV-seropositive.

This sequence joins TRBV27 and TRBJ2-7; TRBD1 might be the D (6 bases). The germline V gene encodes CDR1 MNHEY and CDR2 SMNVEV (reference sequence). V lost 5 bases to trimming and J lost 2 bases, with 16 bases between them. The CDR3 is made up of 15 amino acids. CDR3 DNA sequence: TGTGCCAGCAGTCCTACCGGGACACCGACCTACGAGCAGTACTTC. It translates to CASSPTGTPTYEQYF.

The chain links TRBV19 to TRBJ1-2; D is perhaps TRBD1 (6 bases). The CDR3 extends over 14 amino acids. The germline V and J ends were trimmed by 4 bases and 4 bases, with 13 bases remaining between them. The germline CDR1 and CDR2 sequences are LNHDA and SQIVND (reference sequence). This CDR3 reads CASSTQGSSYGYTF. The CDR3 DNA reads TGTGCCAGTAGTACACAGGGTTCTAGCTATGGCTACACCTTC.

V gene TRBV14 combines with J gene TRBJ2-1, with 7 positions matching TRBD2. Germline CDR1 and CDR2: SGHDN and FVKESK. This CDR3 comprises 15 residues. The junction had 6 bases not matched to a gene; V was cut back by 7 bases and J by 0 bases. The DNA of the CDR3 is TGTGCCAGCACCCGAGCGGGGAGCTCCTACAATGAGCAGTTCTTC. Amino acids: CASTRAGSSYNEQFF.

The gene calls are TRBV9 and TRBJ2-1; D perhaps matches TRBD1 (6 bases). Trimming pared 0 bases from V and 0 bases from J, leaving 7 bases between. Germline assignment: CDR1 SGDLS and CDR2 YYNGEE. The CDR3 spans 15 residues. The CDR3 DNA sequence: TGTGCCAGCAGCGTAGAGGACAGCTCCTACAATGAGCAGTTCTTC. Protein sequence: CASSVEDSSYNEQFF.

The V gene is TRBV28, the J gene TRBJ1-1, with D perhaps TRBD1 (6 bases). The CDR3 extends over 14 amino acids. Germline CDR1 is MDHEN and CDR2 is SYDVKM. Trimming shortened V by 4 bases and J by 1 base, and 10 bases separated the two germline ends. CDR3 bases: TGTGCCAGCAGTTGGGACATTGGGAACACTGAAGCTTTCTTT. Protein sequence: CASSWDIGNTEAFF.

This clone has more than one count but fewer than ten. The CDR3 DNA is TGTGCCGGGGGCGGGGGAACGAACACCGGGGAGCTGTTTTTT. Translation gives CAGGGGTNTGELFF. The chain links TRBV28 to TRBJ2-2; TRBD2 might be the D (7 bases). Deletions cut 11 bases from V and 0 bases from J, with 13 bases between. This CDR3 has 14 amino acids. CDR1 is MDHEN, CDR2 SYDVKM, per germline.

The CDR3 bases are TGTGCCAGCAGCTTAGAGGGCAGCGGCCCCTACGAGCAGTACTTC. Protein product: CASSLEGSGPYEQYF. The chain carries TRBV11-2 and TRBJ2-7, with D maybe TRBD2 (5 bases). This CDR3 spans 15 amino acids. CDR1 is SGHAT and CDR2 is FQNNGV in the germline V gene. V was clipped by 0 bases and J by 2 bases, with 11 bases between them.

This rearrangement joins TRBV7-9 to TRBJ1-1, with D maybe TRBD1 (5 bases). Germline V gene data show CDR1 as SEHNR and CDR2 as FQNEAQ (reference sequence). The CDR3 length is 16 residues. The V gene lost 4 bases and the J gene lost 11 bases, with 26 bases spanning the gap. The CDR3 bases are TGTGCCAGCAGCTCCAATTGGGGCACAGAGCCACCCGGGGCTTTCTTT. Amino acid sequence: CASSSNWGTEPPGAFF.

V is TRBV5-1 and J is TRBJ2-3; weak D call: TRBD2 (6 bases). The germline CDR1 and CDR2 sequences are SGHRS and YFSETQ. V gave up 4 bases and J gave up 0 bases, with 15 bases separating them. The CDR3 runs to 16 residues. CDR3 in amino acids: CASSPRVSGSTDTQYF. In nucleotides, the CDR3 is TGCGCCAGCAGCCCCCGAGTGAGCGGGAGCACAGATACGCAGTATTTT.

This clone has just one count. The genes are TRBV6-1 and TRBJ2-7, with a possible D match to TRBD1 (5 bases). From germline, CDR1 is MNHNS and CDR2 SASEGT. The CDR3 is made up of 13 amino acids. Trimming shortened V by 0 bases and J by 2 bases, and 5 bases separated the two germline ends. The CDR3 DNA sequence: TGTGCCAGCAGTGAAGCGGGGCCCTACGAGCAGTACTTC. Its translation is CASSEAGPYEQYF.

The V and J genes are TRBV6-5 and TRBJ1-2; 7 nucleotides line up with TRBD1. Germline values: CDR1 MNHEY, CDR2 SVGAGI. V was pared by 10 bases and J by 4 bases, with 12 bases of the junction left unmatched. The CDR3 consists of 14 residues. The CDR3 DNA follows: TGTGCCACCTTTACAGGGGTGGGGGTCTATGGCTACACCTTC. This translates into CATFTGVGVYGYTF.

The chain joins TRBV7-6 to TRBJ2-3; 16 nucleotides line up with TRBD2. Germline CDR1 and CDR2: SGHVS and FNYEAQ. CDR3 size: 15 residues. With 5 bases clipped from V and 6 bases from J, the junction kept 2 bases outside the gene matches. CDR3 amino acids: CASSPGLAGGDTQYF. The CDR3 DNA follows: TGTGCCAGCAGCCCGGGACTAGCGGGGGGGGATACGCAGTATTTT.

The V and J genes are TRBV7-8 and TRBJ1-5; D uncertain. The length of the CDR3 is 16 residues. The V end was cut by 1 base, the J end by 8 bases, with 18 bases between. Germline V lookup: CDR1 SGHVS, CDR2 FQNEAQ. The DNA for the CDR3 is TGTGCCAGCAGCTTAGTTCACCTCGCGGGGAGAGAGCCCCAGCATTTT. Its protein product is CASSLVHLAGREPQHF.

This chain connects TRBV4-1 to TRBJ2-3; 8 bases are shared with TRBD1. Germline V gene data show CDR1 as MGHRA and CDR2 as YSYEKL. The CDR3 is 14 residues long. V lost 4 bases and J lost 5; bases outside the gene matches: 5. CDR3 residues: CASSLGQAKDTQYF. In nucleotides, the CDR3 is TGCGCCAGCAGCCTGGGACAGGCAAAAGATACGCAGTATTTT.

The table lists this clone with a count of one. The junction differs from germline at one of its ends, possibly a read error. V gene TRBV28 combines with J gene TRBJ2-7; 9 bases match TRBD2. This CDR3 spans 14 amino acids. Germline V gene lookup returns CDR1 MDHEN and CDR2 SYDVKM. CDR3 residues: CASSLPPGASGNNF. The CDR3 nucleotides are TGTGCCAGCAGTCTCCCCCCCGGGGCTAGCGGGAATAACTTC. Full variable domain (missing parts from reference TRBV28 and TRBJ2-7): DVKVTQSSRYLVKRTGEKVFLECVQDMDHENMFWYRQDPGLGLRLIYFSYDVKMKEKGDIPEGYSVSREKKERFSLILESASTNQTSMYLCASSLPPGASGNNFGPGTRLTVT.

The genes are TRBV7-8 and TRBJ2-5; the match to TRBD2 covers 7 bases. CDR1 SGHVS and CDR2 FQNEAQ come from the germline V gene. V shed 0 bases and J 11 bases; nucleotides not matched to a gene: 12. The CDR3 spans 15 residues. This chain's CDR3 is CASSLAGNRGDEQYF. Here the CDR3 DNA reads TGTGCCAGCAGCTTAGCAGGGAATCGGGGGGATGAGCAGTACTTC.

In nucleotides, the CDR3 is TGTGCCAGCAGCTGGGACAGAGCTCAAGAGACCCAGTACTTC. Amino acids: CASSWDRAQETQYF. V is TRBV7-3 and J is TRBJ2-5; 7 positions match TRBD1. From germline, CDR1 is SGHTA and CDR2 FQGTGA. J was trimmed by 2 bases and V by 4 bases; bases with no gene match: 4. The CDR3 consists of 14 residues.

V usage is TRBV30 and J usage is TRBJ2-1; 8 bases fit TRBD2. This CDR3 contains 15 residues. Germline loops: CDR1 GTSNPN, CDR2 SVGIG (reference sequence). The V gene end was trimmed by 2 bases and the J gene end by 7 bases; junction bases not matched to a gene: 10. The CDR3 loop reads CAWSIIAGMGNEQFF. The DNA of the CDR3 is TGTGCCTGGAGTATAATAGCGGGGATGGGAAATGAGCAGTTCTTC.

CDR3 region: CASSLRRDSFYYEQYF. Here the CDR3 DNA reads TGTGCCAGCAGTTTAAGGAGGGACAGCTTTTACTACGAGCAGTACTTC. V usage is TRBV27 and J usage is TRBJ2-7; tentative D call: TRBD1 (7 bases). Germline V gene lookup returns CDR1 MNHEY and CDR2 SMNVEV (reference sequence). V lost 2 bases and J lost 3, with 17 bases in between. The CDR3 loop spans 16 amino acids.

The V gene is TRBV9, the J gene TRBJ2-2; a possible D gene is TRBD2 (6 bases). This CDR3 has 16 residues. The germline CDR1 and CDR2 sequences are SGDLS and YYNGEE. V was cut by 1 base and J by 5 bases, with 15 bases left in between. DNA of the CDR3: TGTGCCAGCAGCGTAACCAGCGGGCCGGGGACCGGGGAGCTGTTTTTT. Protein: CASSVTSGPGTGELFF. Full variable domain (rest looked up from reference TRBV9 and TRBJ2-2): DSGVTQTPKHLITATGQRVTLRCSPRSGDLSVYWYQQSLDQGLQFLIQYYNGEERAKGNILERFSAQQFPDLHSELNLSSLELGDSALYFCASSVTSGPGTGELFFGEGSRLTVL.

Concerning this clone itself: This sample includes further DNA sequences coding for the same CDR3. V gene TRBV7-6 combines with J gene TRBJ2-7; 11 bases align to TRBD2. The V segment lost 1 base and the J segment 7 bases; nucleotides outside the gene matches: 6. The CDR3 is 15 residues long. In germline, CDR1 is SGHVS, CDR2 FNYEAQ. The CDR3 region is CASSLVAGGGGEQYF. In DNA, the CDR3 is TGTGCCAGCAGCTTAGTAGCGGGAGGGGGGGGAGAGCAGTACTTC.

V and J are TRBV9 and TRBJ1-1; TRBD1 matches 12 bases. This CDR3 spans 15 amino acids. Germline values: CDR1 SGDLS, CDR2 YYNGEE. Trimming took 0 bases from V and 8 from J; bases not matched to a gene: 5. The CDR3 DNA is TGTGCCAGCAGCGTAGGGGACAGGGGGCAGGCGGAAGCTTTCTTT. Translating it yields CASSVGDRGQAEAFF.

The chain joins TRBV9 to TRBJ2-7; tentative D call: TRBD2 (6 bases). Per the germline V gene, CDR1 is SGDLS and CDR2 is YYNGEE. The germline V and J ends were trimmed by 0 bases and 6 bases, with 13 bases remaining between them. CDR3 length equals 14 residues. The CDR3 nucleotides read TGTGCCAGCAGCGTAGACGGCGGGAACTTCGAGCAGTACTTC. Protein: CASSVDGGNFEQYF. Variable domain in full (rest from reference TRBV9 and TRBJ2-7): DSGVTQTPKHLITATGQRVTLRCSPRSGDLSVYWYQQSLDQGLQFLIQYYNGEERAKGNILERFSAQQFPDLHSELNLSSLELGDSALYFCASSVDGGNFEQYFGPGTRLTVT.